The sequence of this TCR beta chain was determined in a study of Ad26.COV2.S vaccination and SARS-CoV-2 variants (dated by TCRdb to the early 2020s). At the level of the whole study: Vaccine-arm donors came from COV1001, a multicentre, randomized, double-blind, placebo-controlled phase I-IIa trial of Ad26.COV2.S in healthy adults. Ad26.COV2.S was administered intramuscularly at a dose of 5x10^10 or 1x10^11 viral particles, either as one shot or as two shots given 56 days apart. TCRbeta repertoire sequencing was used to assess the specificity and breadth of SARS-CoV-2-reactive T cell receptors after Ad26.COV2.S vaccination. A total of 32 samples were included in the TCR-sequenced set, comprising some 20 Ad26.COV2.S vaccine recipients, 5 placebo recipients and 8 SARS-CoV-2 convalescent individuals. Trial participants were randomized into five groups of five: low-dose or high-dose Ad26.COV2.S given once or twice, or placebo on both occasions. Throughout the experiments and outcome assessment, investigators stayed blinded to trial group allocation. Study-level results and caveats: The authors noted that the TCR breadth and depth analyses may have underestimated total T cell responses. Higher spike-specific TCR breadth was observed in Ad26.COV2.S recipients than in placebo recipients (P = 0.0014). After vaccination, spike-specific CD8+ and CD4+ T cell responses were reported to show substantial breadth. The study was not powered to compare responses between vaccine doses or regimens. Vaccine and placebo recipients had comparable non-spike TCR breadth, which fits with the vaccine containing only spike.

TCRbeta CDR3 regions were sequenced with the immunoSEQ Assay. After extraction, genomic DNA underwent amplification by bias-controlled multiplex PCR, followed by high-throughput sequencing. From the authors' description of their analysis: To quantify the absolute abundance of every unique TCRbeta CDR3 region, sequences were collapsed and filtered. Usable DNA was measured by amplifying reference genes present in all nucleated cells, and TCRbeta template counts were normalized to that usable DNA to estimate T cell fraction. Repertoire TCRs were annotated as SARS-CoV-2-specific by exact matching of V gene, CDR3 amino acid sequence and J gene to a known reactive TCR set. MIRA supplied the reference SARS-CoV-2 TCR set, which was filtered for enrichment in COVID-19-positive ImmuneCODE repertoires so that public or cross-reactive TCRs were removed. Based on the MIRA antigens, annotated TCRs were further analysed at the level of specific ORF or position within ORF. Breadth was defined as the number of annotated unique rearrangements divided by the total number of unique productive rearrangements, and depth was defined as the summed frequency of the annotated unique rearrangements. TCR breadth was compared between groups using two-sided Wilcoxon rank-sum tests. TCRdb stores this immuneACCESS table with in-frame sequences only. Part of the clones is absent; in the studies checked, under half of the shortfall reflects unresolved V genes, and no reason is known for the rest. V, J and clone size were drawn from that table, and D and trimming were deduced from the DNA. For this sample the table gives some 480,000 clones, of which approximately 90% were detected only once. In total, the top ten clones hold roughly 13% of the sample.

Comment on this clone: The clone's antigen remains unknown. Per-nucleotide qualities are absent, and no much larger clonotype sits a single base away.

CDR1 GTSNPN and CDR2 SVGIG are derived from the germline V gene (reference sequence). The CDR3 numbers 13 residues from cysteine through phenylalanine. Only the CDR3 part of the read is kept: 39 bases, read in frame from the first base. After removal of 4 bases from V and 9 bases from J, the junction retains 10 bases not matched to a gene. This specimen's treatment or condition label, per the study, means: roughly 20 received Ad26.COV2.S at low or high dose, single or two shots; 5 received placebo; per-sample allocation not given. Repertoires of vaccine and placebo recipients were sequenced from samples collected on day 63 after the first injection. Cohort 1b enrolled around 24 adults aged 18-55 years at a single site in Boston, USA, between 29 July and 7 August 2020. Ad26.COV2.S was a replication-incompetent adenovirus type 26 vector that expressed a prefusion-stabilized SARS-CoV-2 spike protein derived from the original Wuhan strain.

This sequence was found in a person between 18 and 60 years old who received the Ad26.COV2.S COVID-19 vaccine or a placebo. The sequencing used peripheral blood, collected in a trial of Ad26.COV2.S vaccine versus placebo. The rearranged chain carries TRBV30 and TRBJ1-2, and 8 junction bases match TRBD1. The CDR3 amino acid sequence is: CAWTATRQGSYTF. The DNA is TGTGCCTGGACCGCCACACGACAGGGGAGCTACACCTTC.